This T cell receptor (beta chain) emerged from a study of spatial heterogeneity in lung cancer. Study as a whole: Unique TCR and UMI combinations averaged more than ten appearances each in raw reads.

This clonotype was seen many times. TCR cDNA molecules each carried a unique molecular identifier. TCRdb fed the 5' RACE reads into MiXCR, producing one record per CDR3 protein. The sample records under 45,000 distinct CDR3 sequences, about 7.6% being singletons. The CDR3 sequence is 12 residues long. V was shortened by 5 bases and J by 2 bases, with 9 bases between the two germline ends. Germline V CDR1 and CDR2: DFQATT, SNEGSKA (reference sequence). Time point reported: blood at routine non-recurrence follow-up after resection. Whole RNA came from tumor, nontumor lung or frozen PBMC and was sequenced without being sorted.

The sequence came from a male donor with early-stage non-small cell lung cancer. The sample was PBMCs, taken at follow-up. The chain has TRBV20-1 and TRBJ1-1, with D hard to call. CDR3 coding DNA: TGCAGTGCTCTCGACCTAAACACTGAAGCTTTCTTT. It codes for CSALDLNTEAFF.